Below are 6 T cell receptor beta chains sequenced from a single sample in a study of blood T cell repertoires in COVID-19 (dated by TCRdb to 2020 to 2021). Receptor amplification or capture employed the immunoSEQ multiplex PCR assay. Entries here come from immuneACCESS through TCRdb and include only in-frame sequences with V and J called. Some clones fail to appear in such tables; in the studies checked, an unresolved V gene covers under half of the shortfall, and the cause of the remainder is unknown. This sample holds about 280,000 clones; about 88% were observed only once. The ten largest make up about 11% of the sample. The specimen sequenced was peripheral blood. These receptors all come from a woman in her 30s with COVID-19, enrolled during active disease.

The chain joins TRBV6-5 to TRBJ1-1; D ambiguous. This CDR3 region has 13 residues. Deletions cut 8 bases from V and 0 bases from J, with 10 bases between. Per the germline V gene, CDR1 is MNHEY and CDR2 is SVGAGI. The CDR3 region is CASSPWLNTEAFF. The CDR3 DNA follows: TGTGCCAGCTCGCCCTGGCTGAACACTGAAGCTTTCTTT.

This chain uses TRBV7-2 with TRBJ2-7, with TRBD2 identical over 7 bases. Germline V gene lookup returns CDR1 SGHTA and CDR2 FQGNSA. The CDR3 has 15 residues. The V gene end was trimmed by 1 base and the J gene end by 3 bases; junction bases not matched to a gene: 6. CDR3 amino acids: CASSLDAGGIYEQYF. The CDR3 region has the DNA TGTGCCAGCAGCTTAGATGCCGGGGGGATCTACGAGCAGTACTTC.

The sample holds one count of this clone. Here the CDR3 DNA reads TGTGCCAGCGCCCGGGACAGGGCCTACGAGCAGTACTTC. This encodes CASARDRAYEQYF. The chain uses TRBV6-5 and TRBJ2-7; 9 bases are shared with TRBD1. Germline trimming cut 8 bases from V and 2 bases from J; bases unmatched to any gene: 4. The V gene's germline CDR1 is MNHEY and CDR2 SVGAGI. This CDR3 spans 13 amino acids.

This clone came up once. The gene calls are TRBV2 and TRBJ2-2; tentative D call: TRBD2 (6 bases). The germline V gene has CDR1 SNHLY and CDR2 FYNNEI. The CDR3 totals 16 residues. The V and J ends lost 3 bases and 6 bases respectively, with 17 bases between them. The CDR3 bases are TGTGCCAGCAGTGAGGGCAGACTAGGGTGGTCCGGGGAGCTGTTTTTT. This gives the protein CASSEGRLGWSGELFF.

This chain joins TRBV6-5 and TRBJ2-1; a possible D gene is TRBD2 (7 bases). CDR1 MNHEY and CDR2 SVGAGI come from the germline V gene. This CDR3 is 14 amino acids long. V was cut by 5 bases and J by 6 bases, with 14 bases left in between. The CDR3 DNA is TGTGCCAGCAGTACCAAGGGGGGGCCCAATGAGCAGTTCTTC. Translated: CASSTKGGPNEQFF.

The chain carries TRBV5-1 and TRBJ1-4; D is undetermined. CDR3 size: 17 residues. Germline CDR1 SGHRS, CDR2 YFSETQ. Trimming stripped 0 bases from V and 8 bases from J, with 20 bases between. CDR3 residues: CASSLAREVPSLEKLFF. The CDR3 nucleotides are TGCGCCAGCAGCTTGGCCAGAGAGGTCCCCTCTCTCGAAAAACTGTTTTTT.